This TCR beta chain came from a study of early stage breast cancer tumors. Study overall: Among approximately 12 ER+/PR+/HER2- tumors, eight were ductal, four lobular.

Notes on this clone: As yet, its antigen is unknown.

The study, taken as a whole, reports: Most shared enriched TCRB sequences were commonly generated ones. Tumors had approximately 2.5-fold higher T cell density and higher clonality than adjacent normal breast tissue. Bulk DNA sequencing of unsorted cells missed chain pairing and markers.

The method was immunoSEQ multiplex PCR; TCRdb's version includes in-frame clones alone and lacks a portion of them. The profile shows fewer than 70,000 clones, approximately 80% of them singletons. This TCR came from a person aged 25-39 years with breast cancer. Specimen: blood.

The CDR3 reads CASSIHGWRDPNYGYTF. CDR3 DNA sequence: TGTGCCAGTAGTATTCATGGTTGGAGGGACCCTAACTATGGCTACACCTTC. The rearrangement links TRBV19 to TRBJ1-2, with TRBD1 as a possible D gene (5 bases). V was clipped by 3 bases and J by 0 bases, with 17 bases between them. The CDR3 totals 17 residues. Germline CDR1 LNHDA, CDR2 SQIVND (reference sequence).